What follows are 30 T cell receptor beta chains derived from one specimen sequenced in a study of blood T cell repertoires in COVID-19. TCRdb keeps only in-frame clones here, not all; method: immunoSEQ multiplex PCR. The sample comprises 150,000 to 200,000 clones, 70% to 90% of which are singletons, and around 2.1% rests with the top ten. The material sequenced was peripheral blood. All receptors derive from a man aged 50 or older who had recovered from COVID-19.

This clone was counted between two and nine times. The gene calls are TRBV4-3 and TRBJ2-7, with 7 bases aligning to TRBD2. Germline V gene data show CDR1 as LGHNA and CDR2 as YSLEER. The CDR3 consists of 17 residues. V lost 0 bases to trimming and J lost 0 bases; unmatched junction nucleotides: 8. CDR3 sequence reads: CASSQDASGTSSYEQYF. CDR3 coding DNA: TGCGCCAGCAGCCAAGATGCGAGCGGGACTTCCTCCTACGAGCAGTACTTC.

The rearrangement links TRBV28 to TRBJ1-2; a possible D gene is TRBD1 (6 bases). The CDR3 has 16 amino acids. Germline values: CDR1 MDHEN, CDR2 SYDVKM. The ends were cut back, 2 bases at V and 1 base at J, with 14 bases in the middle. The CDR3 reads CASSLASQGNNYGYTF. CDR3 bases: TGTGCCAGCAGTTTAGCCTCCCAGGGGAATAACTATGGCTACACCTTC.

CDR3 region: CASSFEGTYEQYF. DNA for the CDR3: TGTGCCAGCAGTTTTGAGGGAACCTACGAGCAGTACTTC. V is TRBV27 and J is TRBJ2-7, with a weak D call TRBD2 (5 bases). Deletions cut 3 bases from V and 2 bases from J, with 8 bases between. Germline-derived CDR1 and CDR2 are MNHEY and SMNVEV (reference sequence). The CDR3 extends over 13 amino acids.

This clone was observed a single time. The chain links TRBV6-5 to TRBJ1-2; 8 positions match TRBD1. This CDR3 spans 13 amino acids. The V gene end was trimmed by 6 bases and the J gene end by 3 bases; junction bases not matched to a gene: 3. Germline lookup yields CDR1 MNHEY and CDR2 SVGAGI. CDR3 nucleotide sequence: TGTGCCAGCAGCTCGGACAGGGACTATGGCTACACCTTC. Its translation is CASSSDRDYGYTF.

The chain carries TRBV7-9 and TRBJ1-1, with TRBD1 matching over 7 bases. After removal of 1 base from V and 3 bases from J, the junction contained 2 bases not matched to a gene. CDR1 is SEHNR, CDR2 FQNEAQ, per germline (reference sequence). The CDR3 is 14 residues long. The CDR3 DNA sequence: TGTGCCAGCAGCTTAGAGCAGGGGGACACTGAAGCTTTCTTT. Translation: CASSLEQGDTEAFF.

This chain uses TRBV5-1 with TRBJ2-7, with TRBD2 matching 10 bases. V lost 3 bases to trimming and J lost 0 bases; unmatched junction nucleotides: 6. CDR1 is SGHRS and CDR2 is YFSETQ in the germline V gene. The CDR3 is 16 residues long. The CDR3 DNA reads TGCGCCAGCAGCTCTACTAGCGGGGTCAGCTCCTACGAGCAGTACTTC. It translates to CASSSTSGVSSYEQYF. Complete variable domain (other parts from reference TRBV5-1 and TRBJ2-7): KAGVTQTPRYLIKTRGQQVTLSCSPISGHRSVSWYQQTPGQGLQFLFEYFSETQRNKGNFPGRFSGRQFSNSRSEMNVSTLELGDSALYLCASSSTSGVSSYEQYFGPGTRLTVT.

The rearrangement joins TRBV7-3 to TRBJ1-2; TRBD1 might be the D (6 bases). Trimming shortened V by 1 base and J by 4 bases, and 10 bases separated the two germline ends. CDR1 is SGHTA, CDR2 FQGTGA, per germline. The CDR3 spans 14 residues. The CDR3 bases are TGTGCCAGCAGCTTAAGGGCAGGGGTCTATGGCTACACCTTC. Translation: CASSLRAGVYGYTF.

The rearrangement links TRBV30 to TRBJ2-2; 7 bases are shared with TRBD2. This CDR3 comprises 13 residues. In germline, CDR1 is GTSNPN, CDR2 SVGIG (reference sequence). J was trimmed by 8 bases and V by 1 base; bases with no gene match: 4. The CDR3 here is CAWSGSGGGELFF. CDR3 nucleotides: TGTGCCTGGAGTGGGTCGGGAGGAGGGGAGCTGTTTTTT.

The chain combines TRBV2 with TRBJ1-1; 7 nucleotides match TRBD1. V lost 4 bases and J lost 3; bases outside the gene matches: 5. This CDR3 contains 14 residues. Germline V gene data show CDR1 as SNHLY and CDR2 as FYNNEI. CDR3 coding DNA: TGTGCCAGCAGTGTCGGGACAGTTCACACTGAAGCTTTCTTT. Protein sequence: CASSVGTVHTEAFF.

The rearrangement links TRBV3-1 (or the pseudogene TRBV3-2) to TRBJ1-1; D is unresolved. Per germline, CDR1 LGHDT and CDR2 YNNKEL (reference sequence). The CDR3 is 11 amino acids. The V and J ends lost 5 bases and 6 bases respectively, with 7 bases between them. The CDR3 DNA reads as TGTGCCAGCAGCACCCGCGCTGAAGCTTTCTTT. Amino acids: CASSTRAEAFF.

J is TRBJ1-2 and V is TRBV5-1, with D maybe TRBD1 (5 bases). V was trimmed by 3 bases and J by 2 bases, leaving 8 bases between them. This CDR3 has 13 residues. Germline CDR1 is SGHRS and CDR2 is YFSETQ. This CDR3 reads CASSWGENYGYTF. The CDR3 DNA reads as TGCGCCAGCAGCTGGGGCGAAAACTATGGCTACACCTTC. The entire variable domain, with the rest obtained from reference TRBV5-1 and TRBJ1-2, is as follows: KAGVTQTPRYLIKTRGQQVTLSCSPISGHRSVSWYQQTPGQGLQFLFEYFSETQRNKGNFPGRFSGRQFSNSRSEMNVSTLELGDSALYLCASSWGENYGYTFGSGTRLTVV.

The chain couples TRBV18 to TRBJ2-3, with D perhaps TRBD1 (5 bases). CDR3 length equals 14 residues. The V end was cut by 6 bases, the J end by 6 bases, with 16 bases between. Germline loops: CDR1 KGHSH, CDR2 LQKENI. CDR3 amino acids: CASSRPQRGDTQYF. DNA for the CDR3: TGTGCCAGCTCCCGTCCCCAAAGGGGTGATACGCAGTATTTT.

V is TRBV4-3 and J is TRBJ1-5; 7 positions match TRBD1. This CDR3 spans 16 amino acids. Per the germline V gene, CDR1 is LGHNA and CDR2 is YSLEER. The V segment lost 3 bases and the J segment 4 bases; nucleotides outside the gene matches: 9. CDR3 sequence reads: CASSQRAGTVNQPQHF. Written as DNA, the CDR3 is TGCGCCAGCAGCCAGAGAGCCGGGACAGTTAATCAGCCCCAGCATTTT.

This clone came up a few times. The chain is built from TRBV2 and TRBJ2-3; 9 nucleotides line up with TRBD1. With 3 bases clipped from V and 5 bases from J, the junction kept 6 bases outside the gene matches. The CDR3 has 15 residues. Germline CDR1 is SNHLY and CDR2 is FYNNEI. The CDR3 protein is CASSEGDRAGDTQYF. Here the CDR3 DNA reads TGTGCCAGCAGTGAGGGGGACAGGGCGGGAGATACGCAGTATTTT.

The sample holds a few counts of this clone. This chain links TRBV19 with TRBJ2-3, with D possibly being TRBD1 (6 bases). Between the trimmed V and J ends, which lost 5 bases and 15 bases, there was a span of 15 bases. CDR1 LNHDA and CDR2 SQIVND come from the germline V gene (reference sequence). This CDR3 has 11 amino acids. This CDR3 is CASSFSGRGYF. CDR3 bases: TGTGCCAGTAGTTTCTCTGGCAGGGGATATTTT.

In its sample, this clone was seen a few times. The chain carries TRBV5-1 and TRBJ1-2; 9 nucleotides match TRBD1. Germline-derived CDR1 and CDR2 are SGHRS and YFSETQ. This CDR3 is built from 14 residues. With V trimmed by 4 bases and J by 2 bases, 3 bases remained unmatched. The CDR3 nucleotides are TGCGCCAGCAGCGAAGGACAGGGGAACTATGGCTACACCTTC. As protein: CASSEGQGNYGYTF.

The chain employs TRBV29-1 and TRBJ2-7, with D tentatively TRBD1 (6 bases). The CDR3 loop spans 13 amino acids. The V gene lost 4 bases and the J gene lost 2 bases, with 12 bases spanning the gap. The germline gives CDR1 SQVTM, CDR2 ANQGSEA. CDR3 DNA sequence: TGCAGCGTTGTGGCAGGGGCTGCCTACGAGCAGTACTTC. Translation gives CSVVAGAAYEQYF.

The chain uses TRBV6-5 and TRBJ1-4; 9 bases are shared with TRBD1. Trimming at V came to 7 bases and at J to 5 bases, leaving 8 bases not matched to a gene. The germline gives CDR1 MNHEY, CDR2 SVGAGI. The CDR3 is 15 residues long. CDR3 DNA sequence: TGTGCCAGCATTGGACAGGGGCACGGGAATGAAAAACTGTTTTTT. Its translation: CASIGQGHGNEKLFF.

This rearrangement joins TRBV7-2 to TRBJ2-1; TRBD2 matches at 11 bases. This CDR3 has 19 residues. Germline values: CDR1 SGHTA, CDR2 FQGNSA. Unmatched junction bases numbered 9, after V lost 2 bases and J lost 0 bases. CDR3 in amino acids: CASSLMSGLAGFSYNEQFF. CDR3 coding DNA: TGTGCCAGCAGCTTAATGTCCGGACTAGCGGGTTTCTCCTACAATGAGCAGTTCTTC.

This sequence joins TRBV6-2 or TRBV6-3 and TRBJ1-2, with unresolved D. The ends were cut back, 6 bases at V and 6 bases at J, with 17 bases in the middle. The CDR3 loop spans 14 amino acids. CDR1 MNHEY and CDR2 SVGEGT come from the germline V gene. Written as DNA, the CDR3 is TGTGCCAGCAGCCTCCTAACCGGGGTGCATGGCTACACCTTC. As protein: CASSLLTGVHGYTF.

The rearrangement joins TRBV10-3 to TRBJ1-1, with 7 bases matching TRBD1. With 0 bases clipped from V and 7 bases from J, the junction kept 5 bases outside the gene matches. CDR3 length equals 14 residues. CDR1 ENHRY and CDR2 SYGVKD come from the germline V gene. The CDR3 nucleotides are TGTGCCATCAGTGAGTCAAAGGGGGCTGGTGAAGCTTTCTTT. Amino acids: CAISESKGAGEAFF.

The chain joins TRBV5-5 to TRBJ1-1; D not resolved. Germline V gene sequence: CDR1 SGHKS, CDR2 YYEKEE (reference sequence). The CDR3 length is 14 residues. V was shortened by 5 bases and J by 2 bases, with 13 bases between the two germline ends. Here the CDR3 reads CASRGTELNTEAFF. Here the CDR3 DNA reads TGTGCCAGCAGGGGTACAGAGCTTAACACTGAAGCTTTCTTT.

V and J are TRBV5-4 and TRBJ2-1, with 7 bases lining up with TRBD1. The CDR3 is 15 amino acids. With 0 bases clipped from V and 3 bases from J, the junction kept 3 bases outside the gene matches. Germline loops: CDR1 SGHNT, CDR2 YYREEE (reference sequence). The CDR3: CASSLGGGDYNEQFF. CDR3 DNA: TGTGCCAGCAGCTTGGGAGGGGGCGACTACAATGAGCAGTTCTTC.

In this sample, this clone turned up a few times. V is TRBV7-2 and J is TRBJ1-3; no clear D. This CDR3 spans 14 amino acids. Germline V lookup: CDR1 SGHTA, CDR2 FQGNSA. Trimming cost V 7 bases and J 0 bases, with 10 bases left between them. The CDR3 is CASKRVISGNTIYF. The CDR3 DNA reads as TGTGCCAGCAAACGGGTGATCTCTGGAAACACCATATATTTT.

The CDR3 protein is CASSLSPQGSGSPLHF. CDR3 sequence (DNA): TGTGCCAGCAGCTTATCCCCACAGGGGTCAGGTTCACCCCTCCACTTT. The V call is TRBV7-3, the J call TRBJ1-6; 7 bases line up with TRBD1. Germline CDR1 and CDR2: SGHTA and FQGTGA. CDR3 size: 16 residues. Losses at the gene ends were 2 bases for V and 9 bases for J; bases not matched to a gene: 10.

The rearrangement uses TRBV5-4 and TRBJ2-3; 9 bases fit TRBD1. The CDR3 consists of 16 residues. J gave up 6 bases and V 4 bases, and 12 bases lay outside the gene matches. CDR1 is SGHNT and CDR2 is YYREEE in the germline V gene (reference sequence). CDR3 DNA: TGTGCCAGCAGCCGTGGACAGGGGATTGGTTACGATACGCAGTATTTT. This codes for CASSRGQGIGYDTQYF.

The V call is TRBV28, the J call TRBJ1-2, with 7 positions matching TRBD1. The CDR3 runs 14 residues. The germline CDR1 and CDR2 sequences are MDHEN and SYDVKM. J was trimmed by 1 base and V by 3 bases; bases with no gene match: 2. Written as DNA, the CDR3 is TGTGCCAGCAGTTTTCGGGACAGTAACTATGGCTACACCTTC. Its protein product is CASSFRDSNYGYTF.

CDR3 coding DNA: TGTGCCAGCAGTTTATCTGGGGACAGCTTCAATGAGCAGTTCTTC. This translates into CASSLSGDSFNEQFF. The chain links TRBV27 to TRBJ2-1, with 7 bases identical to TRBD1. Germline-derived CDR1 and CDR2 are MNHEY and SMNVEV (reference sequence). The CDR3 is made up of 15 amino acids. Trimming cost V 0 bases and J 6 bases; bases outside gene matches: 5.

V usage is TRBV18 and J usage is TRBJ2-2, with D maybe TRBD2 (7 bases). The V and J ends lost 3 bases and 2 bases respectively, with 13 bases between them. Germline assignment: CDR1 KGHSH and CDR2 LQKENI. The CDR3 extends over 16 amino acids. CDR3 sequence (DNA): TGTGCCAGCTCACCGGGGGGGCCCCTCAACACCGGGGAGCTGTTTTTT. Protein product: CASSPGGPLNTGELFF.

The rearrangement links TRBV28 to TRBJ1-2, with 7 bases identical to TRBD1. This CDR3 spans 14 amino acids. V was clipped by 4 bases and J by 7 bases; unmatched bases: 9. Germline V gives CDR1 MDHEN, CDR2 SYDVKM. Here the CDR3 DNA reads TGTGCCAGCAGTTCCTCAGGGGGGCGGCGTGGCTACACCTTC. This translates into CASSSSGGRRGYTF.